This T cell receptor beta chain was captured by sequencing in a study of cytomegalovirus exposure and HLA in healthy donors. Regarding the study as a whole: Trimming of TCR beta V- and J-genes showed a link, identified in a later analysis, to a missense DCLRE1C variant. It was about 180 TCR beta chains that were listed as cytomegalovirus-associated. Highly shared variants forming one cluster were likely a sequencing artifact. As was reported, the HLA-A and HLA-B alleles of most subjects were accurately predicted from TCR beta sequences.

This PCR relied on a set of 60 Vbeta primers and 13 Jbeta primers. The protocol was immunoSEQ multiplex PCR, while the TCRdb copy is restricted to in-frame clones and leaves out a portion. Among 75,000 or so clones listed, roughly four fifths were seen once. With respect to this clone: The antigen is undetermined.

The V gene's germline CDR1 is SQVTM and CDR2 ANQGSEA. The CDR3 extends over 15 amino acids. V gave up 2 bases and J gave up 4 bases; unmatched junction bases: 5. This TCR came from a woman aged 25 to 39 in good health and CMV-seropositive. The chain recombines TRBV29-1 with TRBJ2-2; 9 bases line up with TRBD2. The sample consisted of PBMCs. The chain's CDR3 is CSVERSGSVTGELFF. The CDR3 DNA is TGCAGCGTTGAACGTAGCGGGAGCGTCACCGGGGAGCTGTTTTTT.